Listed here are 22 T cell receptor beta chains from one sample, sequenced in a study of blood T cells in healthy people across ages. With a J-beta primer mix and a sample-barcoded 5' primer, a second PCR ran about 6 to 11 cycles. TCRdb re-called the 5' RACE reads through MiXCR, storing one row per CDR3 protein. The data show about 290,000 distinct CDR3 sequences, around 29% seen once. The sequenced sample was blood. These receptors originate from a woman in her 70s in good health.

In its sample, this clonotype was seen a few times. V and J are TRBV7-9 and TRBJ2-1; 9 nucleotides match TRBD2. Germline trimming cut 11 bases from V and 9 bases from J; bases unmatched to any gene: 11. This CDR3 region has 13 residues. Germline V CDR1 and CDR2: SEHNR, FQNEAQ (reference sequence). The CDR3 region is CALGQREDTEQFF. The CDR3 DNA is TGTGCCTTGGGCCAGCGGGAGGACACTGAGCAGTTCTTC.

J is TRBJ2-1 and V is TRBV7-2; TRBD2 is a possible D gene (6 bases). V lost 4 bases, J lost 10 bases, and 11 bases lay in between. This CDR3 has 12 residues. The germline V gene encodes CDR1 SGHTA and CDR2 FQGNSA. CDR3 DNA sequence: TGTGCCAGCAGCTCAAGCGGGCAGGAGCAGTTCTTC. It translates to CASSSSGQEQFF.

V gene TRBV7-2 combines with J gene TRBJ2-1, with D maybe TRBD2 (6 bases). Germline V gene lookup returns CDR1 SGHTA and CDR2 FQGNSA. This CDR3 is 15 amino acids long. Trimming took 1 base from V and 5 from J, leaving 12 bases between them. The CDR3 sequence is CASSLEGDFNNEQFF. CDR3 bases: TGTGCCAGCAGCTTAGAAGGGGACTTCAACAATGAGCAGTTCTTC.

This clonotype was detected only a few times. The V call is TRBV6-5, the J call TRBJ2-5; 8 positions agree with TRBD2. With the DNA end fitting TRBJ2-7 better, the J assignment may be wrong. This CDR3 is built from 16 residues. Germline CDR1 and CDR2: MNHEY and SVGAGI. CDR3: CASSYSIGTSNYEQYF. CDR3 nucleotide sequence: TGTGCCAGCAGTTACTCGATCGGGACTAGTAACTACGAGCAGTACTTC.

For the CDR3, the DNA is TGTGCCAGCAGCGTAGGTCCGTCCTCCTACGAGCAGTACTTC. As protein: CASSVGPSSYEQYF. The rearrangement links TRBV9 to TRBJ2-7; D uncertain. This CDR3 comprises 14 residues. Trimming took off 0 bases at V and 0 bases at J, with 7 bases between the two ends. Germline CDR1 reads SGDLS; CDR2 reads YYNGEE. Looking up the rest from reference TRBV9 and TRBJ2-7 gives the full variable domain: DSGVTQTPKHLITATGQRVTLRCSPRSGDLSVYWYQQSLDQGLQFLIQYYNGEERAKGNILERFSAQQFPDLHSELNLSSLELGDSALYFCASSVGPSSYEQYFGPGTRLTVT.

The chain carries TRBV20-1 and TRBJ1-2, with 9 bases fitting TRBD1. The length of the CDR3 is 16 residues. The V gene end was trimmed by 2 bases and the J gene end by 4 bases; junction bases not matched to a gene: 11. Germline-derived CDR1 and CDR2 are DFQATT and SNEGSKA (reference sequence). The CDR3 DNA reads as TGCAGTGCTAGACCCTCCCCGGGACAGGGTTCCTATGGCTACACCTTC. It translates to CSARPSPGQGSYGYTF.

Here the CDR3 reads CSAGGQGEYGGYTF. The CDR3 DNA is TGCAGTGCGGGGGGACAGGGGGAGTATGGCGGCTACACCTTC. The chain has TRBV20-1 and TRBJ1-2; TRBD1 agrees at 11 bases. This CDR3 comprises 14 residues. CDR1 is DFQATT, CDR2 SNEGSKA, per germline (reference sequence). Trimming cost V 6 bases and J 8 bases; bases outside gene matches: 11.

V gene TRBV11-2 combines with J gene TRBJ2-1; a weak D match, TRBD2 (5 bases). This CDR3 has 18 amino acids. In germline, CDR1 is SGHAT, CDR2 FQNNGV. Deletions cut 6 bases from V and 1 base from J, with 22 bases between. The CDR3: CASSLSSDGRGSYNEQFF. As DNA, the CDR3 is TGTGCCAGCAGTTTGTCGTCGGACGGGCGAGGGTCCTACAATGAGCAGTTCTTC.

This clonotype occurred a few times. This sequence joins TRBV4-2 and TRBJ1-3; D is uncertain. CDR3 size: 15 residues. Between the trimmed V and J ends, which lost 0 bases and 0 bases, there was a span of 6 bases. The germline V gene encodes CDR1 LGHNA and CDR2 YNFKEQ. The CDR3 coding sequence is TGTGCCAGCAGCCAAGATGGAACCTCTGGAAACACCATATATTTT. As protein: CASSQDGTSGNTIYF.

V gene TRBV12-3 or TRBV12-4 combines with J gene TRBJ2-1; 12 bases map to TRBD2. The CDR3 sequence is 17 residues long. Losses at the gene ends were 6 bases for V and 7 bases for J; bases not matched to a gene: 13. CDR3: CASRPGLAGSPGNEQFF. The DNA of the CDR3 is TGTGCCAGCAGGCCCGGACTAGCGGGATCCCCGGGGAATGAGCAGTTCTTC.

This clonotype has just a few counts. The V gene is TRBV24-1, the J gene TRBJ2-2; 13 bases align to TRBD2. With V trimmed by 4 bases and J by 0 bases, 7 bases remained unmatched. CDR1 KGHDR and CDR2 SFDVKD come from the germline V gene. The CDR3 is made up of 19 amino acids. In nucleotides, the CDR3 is TGTGCCACCAGTGACAATGGACTAGCGGGGGACGCGAACACCGGGGAGCTGTTTTTT. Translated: CATSDNGLAGDANTGELFF.

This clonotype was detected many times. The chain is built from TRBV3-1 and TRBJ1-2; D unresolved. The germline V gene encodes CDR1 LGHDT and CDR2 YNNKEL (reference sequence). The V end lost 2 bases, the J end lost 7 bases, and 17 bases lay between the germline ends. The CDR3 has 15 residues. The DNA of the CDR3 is TGTGCCAGCAGCCAAACCGTTTCGGGGATCGGTGGCTACACCTTC. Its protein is CASSQTVSGIGGYTF.

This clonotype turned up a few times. The CDR3 sequence is CASSFSVAETQYF. The CDR3 nucleotides read TGTGCCAGCAGCTTTTCTGTGGCGGAGACCCAGTACTTC. The chain recombines TRBV11-2 with TRBJ2-5; no clear D gene. The CDR3 is 13 residues long. V dropped 3 bases and J dropped 5 bases, with 10 bases sitting between them. Per the germline V gene, CDR1 is SGHAT and CDR2 is FQNNGV.

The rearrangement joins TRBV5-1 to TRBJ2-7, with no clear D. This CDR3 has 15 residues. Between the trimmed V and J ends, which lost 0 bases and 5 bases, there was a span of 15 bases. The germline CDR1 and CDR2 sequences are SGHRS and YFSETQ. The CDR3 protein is CASSLVPGEMHEQYF. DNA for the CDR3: TGCGCCAGCAGCTTGGTTCCAGGTGAAATGCACGAGCAGTACTTC.

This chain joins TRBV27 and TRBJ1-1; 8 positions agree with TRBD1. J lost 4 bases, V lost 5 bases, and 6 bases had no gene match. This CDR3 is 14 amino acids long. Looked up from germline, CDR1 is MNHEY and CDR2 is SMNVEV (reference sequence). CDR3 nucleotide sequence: TGTGCCAGCAGTCGACAGGGGACAGCCACTGAAGCTTTCTTT. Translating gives CASSRQGTATEAFF.

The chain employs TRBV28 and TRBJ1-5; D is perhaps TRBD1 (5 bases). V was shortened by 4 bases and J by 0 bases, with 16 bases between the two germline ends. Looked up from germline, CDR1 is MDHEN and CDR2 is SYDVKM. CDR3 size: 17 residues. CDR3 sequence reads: CASSYDSGGNSNQPQHF. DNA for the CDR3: TGTGCCAGCAGTTACGATTCCGGGGGGAATAGCAATCAGCCCCAGCATTTT.

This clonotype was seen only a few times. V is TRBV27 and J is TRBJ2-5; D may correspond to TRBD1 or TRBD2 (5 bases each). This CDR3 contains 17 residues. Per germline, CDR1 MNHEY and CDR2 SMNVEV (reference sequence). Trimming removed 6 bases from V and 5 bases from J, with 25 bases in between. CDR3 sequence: CASSSLYRGEIRETQYF. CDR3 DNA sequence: TGTGCCAGCAGCTCGCTTTATCGAGGGGAGATTAGGGAGACCCAGTACTTC.

The CDR3 protein is CASSSHGGNTEAFF. The CDR3 DNA sequence: TGTGCCAGCAGCAGCCATGGGGGGAACACTGAAGCTTTCTTT. The V and J genes are TRBV3-1 and TRBJ1-1, with D perhaps TRBD1 (5 bases). Germline V gene sequence: CDR1 LGHDT, CDR2 YNNKEL (reference sequence). The CDR3 has 14 residues. Trimming cost V 5 bases and J 1 base, with 11 bases left between them.

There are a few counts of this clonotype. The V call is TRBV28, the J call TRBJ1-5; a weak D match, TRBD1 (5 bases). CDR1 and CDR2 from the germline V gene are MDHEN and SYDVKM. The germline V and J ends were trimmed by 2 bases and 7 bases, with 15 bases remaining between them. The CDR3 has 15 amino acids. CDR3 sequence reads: CASSLGGLIGQPQHF. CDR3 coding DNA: TGTGCCAGCAGTTTAGGGGGACTAATAGGACAGCCCCAGCATTTT.

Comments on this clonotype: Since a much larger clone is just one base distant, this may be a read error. The CDR3 is CSVGEQGYYGCTF. CDR3 in DNA: TGCAGCGTTGGGGAGCAGGGTTACTATGGCTGCACCTTC. V and J are TRBV29-1 and TRBJ1-2, with D tentatively TRBD1 (5 bases). CDR1 and CDR2 from the germline V gene are SQVTM and ANQGSEA. The CDR3 length is 13 residues. The variable domain in full, with the rest retrieved from reference TRBV29-1 and TRBJ1-2, is SAVISQKPSRDICQRGTSLTIQCQVDSQVTMMFWYRQQPGQSLTLIATANQGSEATYESGFVIDKFPISRPNLTFSTLTVSNMSPEDSSIYLCSVGEQGYYGCTFGSGTRLTVV.

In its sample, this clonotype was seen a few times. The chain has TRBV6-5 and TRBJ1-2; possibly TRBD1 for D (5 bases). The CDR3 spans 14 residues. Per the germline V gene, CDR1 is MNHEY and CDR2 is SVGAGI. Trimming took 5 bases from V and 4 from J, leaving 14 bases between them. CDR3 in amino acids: CASSPPGAAYGYTF. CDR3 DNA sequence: TGTGCCAGCAGTCCCCCCGGGGCAGCCTATGGCTACACCTTC.

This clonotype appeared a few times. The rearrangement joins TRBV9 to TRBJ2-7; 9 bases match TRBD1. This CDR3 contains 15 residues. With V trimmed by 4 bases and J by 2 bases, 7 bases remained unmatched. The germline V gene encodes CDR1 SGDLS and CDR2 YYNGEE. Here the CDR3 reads CASSRKGDRAYEQYF. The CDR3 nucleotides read TGTGCCAGCAGCAGAAAGGGGGACAGGGCCTACGAGCAGTACTTC.